This T cell receptor beta chain is from a study of beta chain features in type 1 diabetes. Study-wide results and limits: Cells with high TCR expression could be over-represented when cDNA is sequenced. The naive, central memory and Treg TCRB repertoires showed an apparent similarity that was greater among patients than among healthy donors.

This clone was observed a few times. Its antigen is not identified. The authors reverse transcribed all of the isolated RNA, so sequencing captured expressed TCRB transcripts. The data were produced by immunoSEQ multiplex PCR, yet TCRdb's version contains in-frame clones alone and is incomplete. The sample shows about 900,000 clones, roughly a sixth of them seen only once. This CDR3 has 17 residues. The junction had 13 bases not matched to a gene; V was cut back by 3 bases and J by 5 bases. The chain is built from TRBV23-1 and TRBJ2-3; 8 bases align to TRBD1. TRBV23-1 is given ORF status, its function remaining uncertain. This clonotype originated in a woman under 30 in good health. Sequencing input: naive CD4+ T cells from blood. The CDR3 region is CASSHARDRWFGDTQYF. CDR3 coding DNA: TGCGCCAGCAGTCACGCCCGGGACAGGTGGTTTGGAGATACGCAGTATTTT.